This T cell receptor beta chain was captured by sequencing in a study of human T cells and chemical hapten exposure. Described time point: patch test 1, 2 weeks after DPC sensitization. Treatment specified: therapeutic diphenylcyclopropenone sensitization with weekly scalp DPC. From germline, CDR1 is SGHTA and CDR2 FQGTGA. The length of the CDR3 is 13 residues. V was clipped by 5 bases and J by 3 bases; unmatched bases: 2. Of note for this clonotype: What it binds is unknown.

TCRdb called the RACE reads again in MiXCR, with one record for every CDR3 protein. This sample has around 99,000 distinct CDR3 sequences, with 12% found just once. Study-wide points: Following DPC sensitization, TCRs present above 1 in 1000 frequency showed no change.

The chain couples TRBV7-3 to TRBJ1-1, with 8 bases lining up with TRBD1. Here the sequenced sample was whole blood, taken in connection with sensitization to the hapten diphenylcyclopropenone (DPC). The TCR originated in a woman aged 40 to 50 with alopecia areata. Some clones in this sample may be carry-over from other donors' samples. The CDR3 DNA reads TGTGCCAGCAGCCCACAGGGGGACACTGAAGCTTTCTTT. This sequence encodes CASSPQGDTEAFF.